The clone carrying this TCR beta chain was seen a few times. This sample stems from a study of PD-1 blockade in classical Hodgkin lymphoma. Each of the patients experienced relapse following autologous stem cell transplantation, and their brentuximab vedotin exposure differed. Trimming pared 6 bases from V and 0 bases from J, leaving 14 bases between. The CDR3 runs to 15 residues. CDR1 MGHRA and CDR2 YSYEKL come from the germline V gene. The assay was immunoSEQ multiplex PCR, and TCRdb's table has in-frame clones only and misses some. The data contain fewer than 100,000 clones, roughly 92% of them singletons.

The starting material was peripheral blood mononuclear cells (PBMCs), obtained at baseline. This clonotype originated in a human donor with classical Hodgkin lymphoma. V usage is TRBV4-1 and J usage is TRBJ1-2; D ambiguous. CDR3 bases: TGCGCCAGCAGTACCTACAGCAAATCTAACTATGGCTACACCTTC. It specifies CASSTYSKSNYGYTF.